This TCR beta chain was sequenced in a study of blood T cell repertoires in COVID-19. Study context: COVID-19 samples from acute and convalescent phases originated in the United States, Italy and Spain. PBMCs, B-cell-depleted T cells, or T cells were the source of the cDNA or gDNA that made up the material.

Method: immunoSEQ multiplex PCR; TCRdb's copy keeps in-frame clones and lacks some. The sample has 200,000 to 250,000 clones; around 84% are singletons. This CDR3 comprises 16 residues. Unmatched junction bases numbered 8, after V lost 6 bases and J lost 0 bases. Germline V gene lookup returns CDR1 KGHSH and CDR2 LQKENI. Input material: peripheral blood. The chain combines TRBV18 with TRBJ2-3, with 8 bases that match TRBD2. The receptor was isolated from a woman older than 75 with active or convalescent COVID-19. In nucleotides, the CDR3 is TGTGCCAGCTCGCCCAGCGGGGGAGCAAGCACAGATACGCAGTATTTT. Amino acid sequence: CASSPSGGASTDTQYF.